The TCR beta chain under discussion was sequenced for a study of blood T cell repertoires in COVID-19. Across the whole study: PBMCs, B-cell-depleted T cells, or T cells were the source of the cDNA or gDNA that made up the material.

CDR1 and CDR2 from the germline V gene are LNHDA and SQIVND (reference sequence). V shed 4 bases and J 2 bases; nucleotides not matched to a gene: 5. This CDR3 contains 16 residues. The protocol was immunoSEQ multiplex PCR, while the TCRdb copy is restricted to in-frame clones and leaves out a portion. The table lists about 110,000 clones, 80% to 90% of them singletons. This clone was found once. The receptor was derived from a woman at least 80 years old with acute or convalescent COVID-19. Sequencing was done on a sample of peripheral blood. V usage is TRBV19 and J usage is TRBJ1-4; the match to TRBD1 covers 9 bases. CDR3 in amino acids: CASSTGQGLTNEKLFF. CDR3 sequence (DNA): TGTGCCAGTAGTACGGGACAGGGACTGACTAATGAAAAACTGTTTTTT.